This TCR beta chain was sequenced in a study of T-cell memory formation after mild COVID-19. Study in general: TCR clusters mostly belonged to single donors. Broader study findings: Chiefly within CM and EM were the contracting CD4+ clones; CD8+ ones were within EMRA. Pre-infection memory showed some responding clones, and this suggested that cross-reactive memory joined.

The germline CDR1 and CDR2 sequences are MNHEY and SVGAGI. The ends were cut back, 4 bases at V and 3 bases at J, with 15 bases in the middle. This CDR3 has 15 amino acids. MiXCR, run by TCRdb on the 5' RACE reads, gives a single entry per CDR3 protein. The sample records 250,000 to 350,000 distinct CDR3 sequences, 15% to 20% being singletons. This clonotype has just a few counts. Its antigen remains unidentified. V gene TRBV6-5 combines with J gene TRBJ1-1, with a weak D call TRBD1 (6 bases). Sequencing was done on a sample of PBMCs or a T cell subset sorted from them (not recorded which). This receptor was identified in a man in his late teens or twenties who had mild COVID-19 (a few samples of this study predate the infection). Cell type and time point are not known. The CDR3: CASSFSQGPHTEAFF. The CDR3 coding sequence is TGTGCCAGCAGTTTTTCCCAGGGGCCTCACACTGAAGCTTTCTTT.